The T cell receptor (beta chain) under discussion was sequenced for a study of CXCR3-negative and CXCR3-positive naive CD8 T cells. cDNA libraries for TRB were generated by 5' RACE incorporating UMI labels. TCRdb processed the 5' RACE reads again and assigns one entry to each CDR3 protein, with no DNA. This table holds fewer than 10,000 distinct CDR3 sequences. The receptor's source is a human donor in good health. Some clones in this sample may be carry-over from other donors' samples. Sequencing input: naive CXCR3- CD8+ T cells from blood. Subset specified: CD45RO-CCR7+CD27+CD95- naive CD8+ T cells lacking CXCR3 (TNR3-).

CDR3 loop: CASSLYGELFF. The genes are TRBV5-1 and TRBJ2-2. Germline lookup yields CDR1 SGHRS and CDR2 YFSETQ. The CDR3 contains 11 residues.